The following is a T cell receptor beta chain sequence with its context. V gave up 5 bases and J gave up 5 bases; unmatched junction bases: 10. Per germline, CDR1 WSHSY and CDR2 SAAADI. The CDR3 runs to 15 residues. In the authors' workflow: Estimation of nucleated cell counts was performed using reference gene primer amplification. Only in-frame clones appear in the TCRdb table, and some are missing; sequencing was by immunoSEQ multiplex PCR. V and J calls and clone size follow that table, whereas D and trimming were derived from the DNA. The sample holds over 200,000 clones, 90% to 95% seen once. This sample was taken from a study of blood T cell repertoires in COVID-19. Across the whole study: In each case, the material was cDNA or gDNA derived from T cells, B-cell-depleted T cells, or PBMCs.

Sequenced: peripheral blood. The TCR was taken from a man aged 25 to 40 with acute or convalescent COVID-19. The chain uses TRBV10-2 and TRBJ2-7; 9 bases are a match to TRBD2. DNA for the CDR3: TGCGCCAGCAGTAAAAACCCCGGGACTAGCAACGAGCAGTACTTC. Its translation: CASSKNPGTSNEQYF.